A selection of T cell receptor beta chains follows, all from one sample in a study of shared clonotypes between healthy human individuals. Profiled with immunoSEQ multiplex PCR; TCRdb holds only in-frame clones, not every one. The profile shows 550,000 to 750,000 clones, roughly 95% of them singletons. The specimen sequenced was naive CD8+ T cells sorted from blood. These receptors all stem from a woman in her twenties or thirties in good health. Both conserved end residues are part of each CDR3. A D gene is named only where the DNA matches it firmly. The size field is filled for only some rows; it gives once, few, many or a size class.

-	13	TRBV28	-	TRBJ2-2	CASSLRGAGELFF	TGTGCCAGCAGTCTAAGGGGGGCCGGGGAGCTGTTTTTT
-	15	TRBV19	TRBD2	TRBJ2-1	CASSFIAGAHNEQFF	TGTGCCAGTAGTTTCATAGCGGGAGCTCACAATGAGCAGTTCTTC
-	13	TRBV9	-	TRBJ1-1	CASSPEPGTEAFF	TGTGCCAGCAGCCCCGAACCCGGCACTGAAGCTTTCTTT
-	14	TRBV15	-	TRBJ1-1	CATSPGPPATEAFF	TGTGCCACCAGCCCAGGACCTCCCGCCACTGAAGCTTTCTTT
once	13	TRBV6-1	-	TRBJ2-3	CASSDGTSHTQYF	TGTGCCAGCAGTGATGGCACCTCTCATACGCAGTATTTT
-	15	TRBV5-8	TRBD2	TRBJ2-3	CASSHGLAGADTQYF	TGTGCCAGCAGCCACGGACTAGCGGGAGCGGATACGCAGTATTTT
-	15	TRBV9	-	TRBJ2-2	CASSVEGKNTGELFF	TGTGCCAGCAGCGTAGAGGGCAAGAACACCGGGGAGCTGTTTTTT
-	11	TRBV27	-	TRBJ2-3	CASSLRDTQYF	TGTGCCAGCAGTTTAAGAGATACGCAGTATTTT
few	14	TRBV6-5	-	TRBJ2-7	CASSYSGFYYEQYF	TGTGCCAGCAGTTACTCGGGCTTCTACTACGAGCAGTACTTC
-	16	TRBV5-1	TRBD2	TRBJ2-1	CASSFPTSGSEDEQFF	TGCGCCAGCAGCTTTCCGACTAGCGGGAGTGAGGATGAGCAGTTCTTC
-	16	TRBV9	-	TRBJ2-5	CASSSPEGGAQETQYF	TGTGCCAGCAGCTCCCCGGAGGGCGGGGCGCAAGAGACCCAGTACTTC
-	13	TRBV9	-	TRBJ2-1	CASSVRGHDEQFF	TGTGCCAGCAGCGTAAGAGGTCACGATGAGCAGTTCTTC
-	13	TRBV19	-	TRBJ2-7	CASSPTGLHEQYF	TGTGCCAGTAGCCCGACAGGTCTCCACGAGCAGTACTTC
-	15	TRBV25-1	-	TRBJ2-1	CASIAEGRVDNEQFF	TGTGCCAGCATAGCCGAAGGGCGGGTAGACAATGAGCAGTTCTTC
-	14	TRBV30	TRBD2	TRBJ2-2	CAWKPREGAGELFF	TGTGCCTGGAAACCCCGGGAGGGGGCCGGGGAGCTGTTTTTT
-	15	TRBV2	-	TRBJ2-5	CASSEAPGEYETQYF	TGTGCCAGCAGTGAAGCCCCGGGAGAGTATGAGACCCAGTACTTC
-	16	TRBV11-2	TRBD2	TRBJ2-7	CASSLAWTSPITVQYF	TGTGCCAGCAGCTTAGCATGGACTAGCCCCATTACGGTGCAGTACTTC
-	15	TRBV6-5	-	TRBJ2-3	CASSRDPSSADTQYF	TGTGCCAGCAGTCGAGACCCCAGTTCGGCCGATACGCAGTATTTT
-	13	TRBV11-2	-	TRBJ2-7	CASSLGIPREQYF	TGTGCCAGCAGCTTAGGAATTCCAAGGGAGCAGTACTTC
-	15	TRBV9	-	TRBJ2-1	CASSILIAPLGEQFF	TGTGCCAGCAGCATACTCATTGCGCCCCTGGGTGAGCAGTTCTTC
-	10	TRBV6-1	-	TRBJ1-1	CASSNAEAFF	TGTGCCAGCAGTAATGCTGAAGCTTTCTTT
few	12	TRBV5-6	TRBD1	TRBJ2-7	CASSWDSYEQYF	TGTGCCAGCAGCTGGGACAGCTACGAGCAGTACTTC
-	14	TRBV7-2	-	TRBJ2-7	CASSRLRGRDEQYF	TGTGCCAGCAGCCGGCTCAGGGGCAGGGACGAGCAGTACTTC
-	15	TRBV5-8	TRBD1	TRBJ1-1	CASIGTAYPNTEAFF	TGTGCCAGCATCGGGACAGCTTACCCGAACACTGAAGCTTTCTTT
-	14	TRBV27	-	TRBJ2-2	CASSSRANTGELFF	TGTGCCAGCAGCTCACGGGCGAACACCGGGGAGCTGTTTTTT
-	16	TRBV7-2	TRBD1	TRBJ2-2	CASISTGTGHTGELFF	TGTGCCAGCATCTCGACCGGGACAGGGCACACCGGGGAGCTGTTTTTT
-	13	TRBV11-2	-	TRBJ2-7	CASSFSGFDEQYF	TGTGCCAGCAGCTTCTCCGGTTTTGACGAGCAGTACTTC
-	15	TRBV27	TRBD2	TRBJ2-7	CASSLSTSGTYEQYF	TGTGCCAGCAGTTTATCTACTAGCGGGACCTACGAGCAGTACTTC
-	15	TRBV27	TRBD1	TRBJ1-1	CASSPTGQGNTEAFF	TGTGCCAGCAGTCCAACGGGACAGGGGAACACTGAAGCTTTCTTT
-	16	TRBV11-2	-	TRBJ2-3	CASSLSRGPPTDTQYF	TGTGCCAGCAGCTTGTCTCGGGGGCCGCCCACAGATACGCAGTATTTT
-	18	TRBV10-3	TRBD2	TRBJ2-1	CAISESAGERLTYNEQFF	TGTGCCATCAGTGAGTCAGCGGGGGAGAGACTAACCTACAATGAGCAGTTCTTC
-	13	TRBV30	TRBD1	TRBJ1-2	CAWTWGQEGGYTF	TGTGCCTGGACCTGGGGACAGGAGGGTGGCTACACCTTC
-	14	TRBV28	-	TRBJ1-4	CASSLQHNGEKLFF	TGTGCCAGCAGTTTACAGCACAATGGAGAAAAACTGTTTTTT
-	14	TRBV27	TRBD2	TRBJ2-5	CASSRGLAGETQYF	TGTGCCAGCAGCAGGGGACTAGCGGGGGAGACCCAGTACTTC
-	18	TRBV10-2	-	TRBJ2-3	CASSESVASEEGTDTQYF	TGCGCCAGCAGTGAGTCGGTAGCCAGCGAGGAGGGCACAGATACGCAGTATTTT
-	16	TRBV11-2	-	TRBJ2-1	CASSLSQLRDTGEQFF	TGTGCCAGCAGCTTAAGCCAACTCCGGGACACTGGGGAGCAGTTCTTC
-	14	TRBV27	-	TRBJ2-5	CASSFRQAQETQYF	TGTGCCAGCAGTTTCCGACAGGCCCAAGAGACCCAGTACTTC
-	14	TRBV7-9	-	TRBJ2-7	CASSPRDGTYEQYF	TGTGCCAGCAGCCCCCGGGACGGAACCTACGAGCAGTACTTC
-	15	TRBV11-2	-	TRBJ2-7	CASSPGRTPAYEQYF	TGTGCCAGCAGCCCAGGGCGGACTCCAGCCTACGAGCAGTACTTC
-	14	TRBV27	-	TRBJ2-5	CASRGSGAPETQYF	TGTGCCAGCAGAGGGTCAGGGGCCCCCGAGACCCAGTACTTC
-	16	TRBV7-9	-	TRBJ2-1	CASSRQGGPTYNEQFF	TGTGCCAGCAGCAGACAGGGAGGGCCCACCTACAATGAGCAGTTCTTC
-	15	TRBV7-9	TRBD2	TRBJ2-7	CASSYTPSGSYEQYF	TGTGCCAGCAGCTACACCCCTAGCGGGTCCTACGAGCAGTACTTC
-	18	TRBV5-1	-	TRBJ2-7	CASSLKRRTEGFEYEQYF	TGCGCCAGCAGCCTCAAACGGCGGACGGAAGGGTTCGAGTACGAGCAGTACTTC
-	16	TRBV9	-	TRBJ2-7	CASSVAALAAFYEQYF	TGTGCCAGCAGCGTAGCCGCGTTAGCGGCTTTCTACGAGCAGTACTTC
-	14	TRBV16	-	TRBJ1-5	CASSSTGGNQPQHF	TGTGCCAGCAGCTCCACGGGGGGCAATCAGCCCCAGCATTTT
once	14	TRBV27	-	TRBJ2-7	CASSFEWQSYEQYF	TGTGCCAGCAGTTTCGAGTGGCAATCCTACGAGCAGTACTTC
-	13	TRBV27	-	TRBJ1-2	CASSLGSFYGYTF	TGTGCCAGCAGTTTGGGGAGCTTCTATGGCTACACCTTC
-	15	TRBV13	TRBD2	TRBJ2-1	CASSSSGGGYNEQFF	TGTGCCAGCAGCTCCTCCGGGGGAGGGTACAATGAGCAGTTCTTC
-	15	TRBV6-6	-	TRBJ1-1	CASSYLGGVRLEAFF	TGTGCCAGCAGTTACCTAGGGGGGGTCCGCCTCGAAGCTTTCTTT
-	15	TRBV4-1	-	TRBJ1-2	CASSQISDGDAGYTF	TGCGCCAGCAGCCAAATTTCCGACGGAGACGCTGGCTACACCTTC
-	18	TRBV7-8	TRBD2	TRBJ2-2	CASSTSGGGTTNTGELFF	TGTGCCAGCAGTACCTCGGGCGGGGGGACAACTAACACCGGGGAGCTGTTTTTT